A selection of T cell receptor beta chains follows, all from one sample in a study of shared clonotypes between healthy human individuals. Clones were sequenced by immunoSEQ multiplex PCR, and TCRdb holds only the in-frame ones, with some missing. The profile covers roughly 520,000 clones, with approximately 94% appearing a single time and around 0.067% taken by the ten largest. The sample consisted of naive CD4+ T cells sorted from blood. The receptor set was obtained from a woman aged 25 to 39 in good health. CDR3s include the opening cysteine and the closing phenylalanine or tryptophan. A D gene is named only where the DNA matches it firmly. For some rows the clone size is stated as once, few or many, or as a class when expanded; others skip it.

V gene: TRBV28; D gene: NA; J gene: TRBJ1-5; clone size: once; CDR3 protein: CASRGHQGNQPQHF; CDR3 DNA: TGTGCCAGTCGGGGACATCAGGGCAATCAGCCCCAGCATTTT
V gene: TRBV19; D gene: NA; J gene: TRBJ1-2; clone size: NA; CDR3 protein: CASSMEGRGYTF; CDR3 DNA: TGTGCCAGTAGTATGGAGGGTCGCGGCTACACCTTC
V gene: TRBV5-1; D gene: TRBD2; J gene: TRBJ2-1; clone size: NA; CDR3 protein: CASSSMGLAYNEQFF; CDR3 DNA: TGCGCCAGCAGCTCAATGGGACTAGCGTACAATGAGCAGTTCTTC
V gene: TRBV7-9; D gene: NA; J gene: TRBJ2-7; clone size: NA; CDR3 protein: CASSLASHEQYF; CDR3 DNA: TGTGCCAGCAGCTTAGCTAGCCACGAGCAGTACTTC
V gene: TRBV29-1; D gene: NA; J gene: TRBJ2-7; clone size: NA; CDR3 protein: CSALNPGTHQQYF; CDR3 DNA: TGCAGCGCCCTTAACCCCGGGACCCACCAACAGTACTTC
V gene: TRBV6-6; D gene: TRBD2; J gene: TRBJ2-3; clone size: NA; CDR3 protein: CASMTGTTSTDTQYF; CDR3 DNA: TGTGCCAGCATGACCGGGACTACTAGCACAGATACGCAGTATTTT
V gene: TRBV7-9; D gene: NA; J gene: TRBJ2-5; clone size: NA; CDR3 protein: CASSLAAERARAQYF; CDR3 DNA: TGTGCCAGCAGCTTAGCGGCGGAGCGTGCTAGGGCCCAGTACTTC
V gene: TRBV4-1; D gene: NA; J gene: TRBJ2-3; clone size: NA; CDR3 protein: CASSQDRDTVNTDTQYF; CDR3 DNA: TGCGCCAGCAGCCAAGATCGGGACACAGTCAACACAGATACGCAGTATTTT
V gene: TRBV14; D gene: NA; J gene: TRBJ1-1; clone size: NA; CDR3 protein: CASSPRGTVNTEAFF; CDR3 DNA: TGTGCCAGCAGCCCCCGTGGAACCGTGAACACTGAAGCTTTCTTT
V gene: TRBV28; D gene: NA; J gene: TRBJ2-7; clone size: NA; CDR3 protein: CASRSTSRPRMMASYEQYF; CDR3 DNA: TGTGCCAGCAGATCAACCTCAAGGCCCAGGATGATGGCCTCCTACGAGCAGTACTTC
V gene: TRBV19; D gene: NA; J gene: TRBJ1-5; clone size: NA; CDR3 protein: CASSINGQPQHF; CDR3 DNA: TGTGCCAGTAGTATCAATGGTCAGCCCCAGCATTTT
V gene: TRBV6-5; D gene: TRBD1; J gene: TRBJ2-1; clone size: NA; CDR3 protein: CASMDRGGNEQFF; CDR3 DNA: TGTGCCAGCATGGACAGGGGAGGAAATGAGCAGTTCTTC
V gene: TRBV6-1; D gene: TRBD1; J gene: TRBJ1-1; clone size: NA; CDR3 protein: CASSEVGQGNTEAFF; CDR3 DNA: TGTGCCAGCAGTGAAGTGGGACAGGGCAACACTGAAGCTTTCTTT
V gene: TRBV14; D gene: TRBD1; J gene: TRBJ2-7; clone size: NA; CDR3 protein: CASSQEWGTAQYF; CDR3 DNA: TGTGCCAGCAGCCAAGAGTGGGGGACAGCGCAGTACTTC
V gene: TRBV19; D gene: NA; J gene: TRBJ1-5; clone size: NA; CDR3 protein: CASSMSTGIQPQHF; CDR3 DNA: TGTGCCAGTAGTATGTCTACAGGGATACAGCCCCAGCATTTT
V gene: TRBV14; D gene: TRBD1; J gene: TRBJ2-1; clone size: NA; CDR3 protein: CASSPWDRVNEQFF; CDR3 DNA: TGTGCCAGCAGCCCCTGGGACAGGGTGAATGAGCAGTTCTTC
V gene: TRBV5-6; D gene: TRBD2; J gene: TRBJ2-3; clone size: NA; CDR3 protein: CASSLVSREGDTQYF; CDR3 DNA: TGTGCCAGCAGCTTGGTTTCGCGGGAGGGAGATACGCAGTATTTT
V gene: TRBV6-1; D gene: NA; J gene: TRBJ1-5; clone size: NA; CDR3 protein: CASSELGAGPNQPQHF; CDR3 DNA: TGTGCCAGCAGTGAACTGGGGGCAGGGCCCAATCAGCCCCAGCATTTT
V gene: TRBV7-9; D gene: TRBD1; J gene: TRBJ2-7; clone size: once; CDR3 protein: CASSEEQGARYEQYF; CDR3 DNA: TGTGCCAGCAGCGAGGAACAGGGGGCTAGGTACGAGCAGTACTTC
V gene: TRBV7-9; D gene: TRBD2; J gene: TRBJ2-5; clone size: NA; CDR3 protein: CASSLRGDIREEQYF; CDR3 DNA: TGTGCCAGCAGCTTACGAGGAGACATCCGGGAGGAGCAGTACTTC
V gene: TRBV28; D gene: TRBD2; J gene: TRBJ2-5; clone size: once; CDR3 protein: CASSLASGTLYQETQYF; CDR3 DNA: TGTGCCAGCAGTTTAGCTAGCGGGACCTTGTACCAAGAGACCCAGTACTTC
V gene: TRBV5-6; D gene: NA; J gene: TRBJ1-2; clone size: NA; CDR3 protein: CASTQPWDNYGYTF; CDR3 DNA: TGTGCCAGCACCCAACCGTGGGATAACTATGGCTACACCTTC
V gene: TRBV7-2; D gene: TRBD1; J gene: TRBJ1-4; clone size: once; CDR3 protein: CASSLISGQGVEKLFF; CDR3 DNA: TGTGCCAGCAGCTTAATCTCGGGACAGGGAGTAGAAAAACTGTTTTTT
V gene: TRBV10-3; D gene: NA; J gene: TRBJ2-3; clone size: NA; CDR3 protein: CAISENKPDTQYF; CDR3 DNA: TGTGCCATCAGTGAAAATAAGCCAGATACGCAGTATTTT
V gene: TRBV28; D gene: TRBD2; J gene: TRBJ2-7; clone size: NA; CDR3 protein: CASSLRSTSVYEQYF; CDR3 DNA: TGTGCCAGCAGTTTAAGGTCGACTAGCGTCTACGAGCAGTACTTC
V gene: TRBV2; D gene: NA; J gene: TRBJ1-2; clone size: NA; CDR3 protein: CASSVVGYDGYTF; CDR3 DNA: TGTGCCAGCAGTGTGGTAGGGTATGATGGCTACACCTTC
V gene: TRBV6-1; D gene: TRBD2; J gene: TRBJ2-3; clone size: NA; CDR3 protein: CASSEALAGGTDTQYF; CDR3 DNA: TGTGCCAGCAGTGAAGCGTTGGCGGGGGGCACAGATACGCAGTATTTT
V gene: TRBV5-6; D gene: TRBD2; J gene: TRBJ2-1; clone size: NA; CDR3 protein: CASSLSRRTSGVEQFF; CDR3 DNA: TGTGCCAGCAGCTTGAGCCGTCGGACTAGCGGGGTAGAGCAGTTCTTC
V gene: TRBV5-5; D gene: NA; J gene: TRBJ2-7; clone size: NA; CDR3 protein: CASSLWNPPYEQYF; CDR3 DNA: TGTGCCAGCAGCTTGTGGAATCCTCCCTACGAGCAGTACTTC
V gene: TRBV28; D gene: NA; J gene: TRBJ2-1; clone size: once; CDR3 protein: CASALDNEQFF; CDR3 DNA: TGTGCCAGCGCCCTAGACAATGAGCAGTTCTTC
V gene: TRBV5-4; D gene: NA; J gene: TRBJ2-5; clone size: NA; CDR3 protein: CASSLDPGRETQYF; CDR3 DNA: TGTGCCAGCAGCTTGGATCCAGGGCGGGAGACCCAGTACTTC
V gene: TRBV30; D gene: TRBD2; J gene: TRBJ2-7; clone size: few; CDR3 protein: CAWSGLAGAAQYF; CDR3 DNA: TGTGCCTGGAGTGGACTAGCGGGAGCCGCGCAGTACTTC
V gene: TRBV27; D gene: NA; J gene: TRBJ2-2; clone size: NA; CDR3 protein: CASSADRSTGELFF; CDR3 DNA: TGTGCCAGCAGTGCCGATCGGTCCACCGGGGAGCTGTTTTTT
V gene: TRBV29-1; D gene: TRBD2; J gene: TRBJ2-7; clone size: once; CDR3 protein: CSVAGGLLEQYF; CDR3 DNA: TGCAGCGTGGCGGGAGGGCTCCTCGAGCAGTACTTC
V gene: TRBV7-9; D gene: NA; J gene: TRBJ1-2; clone size: NA; CDR3 protein: CASSQMPDGYTF; CDR3 DNA: TGTGCCAGCAGCCAGATGCCGGATGGCTACACCTTC